Described below is a single T cell receptor (beta chain) sequence and its context. A read error may produce the germline difference seen at one junction end. These data are taken from a study of T cell clonotyping in hematopoietic cell transplantation. Generated by immunoSEQ multiplex PCR, the TCRdb table keeps only in-frame clones and is missing some. Of about 49,000 clones in the sample, 80% to 90% were seen once. Germline V lookup: CDR1 ENHRY, CDR2 SYGVKD. The CDR3 covers 13 residues. Indicated time point: recipient sample about 28 days before transplant, after cytoreduction. This sequence joins TRBV10-3 and TRBJ2-7; possibly TRBD1 for D (5 bases). This TCR came from a man aged 55 to 69 with biphenotypic leukemia. Some clones in this sample may be carry-over from other donors' samples. The specimen comprised peripheral blood mononuclear cells, sampled before stem cell transplant. CDR3 protein: CATSRQGGYEQYF. CDR3 in DNA: TGTGCCACCAGTCGCCAGGGCGGTTACGAGCAGTACTTC.